This TCR beta chain was found in a study of T cell repertoires in cytomegalovirus infection. Study-wide background: TCR beta signatures that were public indicated CMV infection and matching HLA type. Regarding the study as a whole: Carriers of CMV and the relevant HLA type were discriminated by public TCR beta frequency. HLA-C-restricted CMV-specific TCR beta clonotypes were dominant in the ex vivo response.

Germline V gives CDR1 LGHNA, CDR2 YSLEER. This CDR3 is 14 amino acids long. V was shortened by 1 base and J by 4 bases, with 8 bases between the two germline ends. From the reads, TCRdb called clonotypes with MiXCR, one entry per CDR3 protein. The sample comprises more than 400,000 distinct CDR3 sequences, about 25% of which are singletons, and roughly 13% rests with the top ten. This clonotype was counted a few times. Its antigen is currently unknown. The chain employs TRBV4-3 and TRBJ2-1; D unclear. Sequencing used PBMCs. This TCR was recovered from a human donor in good health (CMV status not recorded). Some clones in this sample may be carry-over from other donors' samples. CDR3 sequence reads: CASSQGRSYNEQFF. DNA of the CDR3: TGCGCCAGCAGCCAAGGGAGAAGTTACAATGAGCAGTTCTTC.